This note documents a single TCR beta chain sequence. Its specificity is not known. Some clones are missing from TCRdb's copy, which holds only in-frame ones; the method was immunoSEQ multiplex PCR. Here the sample spans 300,000 to 400,000 clones, 88% being singletons. Specified treatment: roughly 19 received Ad26.COV2.S at low or high dose, single or two shots; roughly 5 received placebo; per-sample allocation not given. Sampling occurred on day 63 after the first vaccine or placebo injection. Wuhan-strain spike was delivered by a replication-incompetent Ad26 vector. The sample belongs to a study of Ad26.COV2.S vaccination and SARS-CoV-2 variants. In the study overall: Once or twice, 56 days apart, Ad26.COV2.S was delivered intramuscularly.

General study results and limits: There was reportedly substantial breadth in spike-specific CD8+ and CD4+ T cell responses after vaccination.

The TCR originated in a person between 18 and 59 years old who received the Ad26.COV2.S COVID-19 vaccine or a placebo. The input for sequencing was peripheral blood, taken in a trial of Ad26.COV2.S vaccine versus placebo.

In DNA, the CDR3 is TGCGCCAGCAGGACGACTAGCGGATTCACAGATACGCAGTATTTT. Translated: CASRTTSGFTDTQYF. This chain connects TRBV10-2 to TRBJ2-3, with TRBD2 identical over 9 bases. The CDR3 is 15 amino acids. Germline trimming cut 6 bases from V and 2 bases from J; bases unmatched to any gene: 6. CDR1 is WSHSY and CDR2 is SAAADI in the germline V gene.